This T cell receptor beta chain is from a study of T-cell reconstitution after alpha-beta-depleted transplantation in children. Study results and caveats: Reportedly, roughly two months post-transplant, alpha-beta T cells arose from several hundred expanded graft clones.

The germline V gene has CDR1 SGHNT and CDR2 YENEEA. The CDR3 is 14 residues long. Trimming left V 3 bases short and J 4 bases short, with 11 bases between. With respect to this clonotype: Its antigen is unidentified.

Unique molecular identifiers tagged the TCRbeta library. TCRdb analysed the PCR reads with MiXCR anew, one entry per CDR3 protein. Counted here are a few hundred thousand distinct CDR3 sequences, approximately 10% occurring once; the ten biggest clones make up about 30%. The rearrangement links TRBV11-3 to TRBJ2-3, with D possibly being TRBD1 (6 bases). The sample consisted of PBMCs, taken before TCRalphabeta/CD19-depleted stem cell transplant. The sequence derives from a child under two years old with acute myeloid leukemia, due to receive a stem cell transplant. The CDR3 region has the DNA TGTGCCAGCAGCTTTGGCAGGGGAGCAGATACGCAGTATTTT. Translated, it gives CASSFGRGADTQYF. The variable domain in full, completed from reference TRBV11-3 and TRBJ2-3, reads EAGVVQSPRYKIIEKKQPVAFWCNPISGHNTLYWYLQNLGQGPELLIRYENEEAVDDSQLPKDRFSAERLKGVDSTLKIQPAELGDSAVYLCASSFGRGADTQYFGPGTRLTVL.